The 4 T cell receptor beta chains below come from one sample, sequenced in a study of radiation and T cells in renal cell carcinoma. Repertoires were generated with immunoSEQ multiplex PCR, while TCRdb's copy carries only in-frame clones and drops some. The table has 100,000 to 150,000 clones, approximately 82% seen once. Described time point: baseline pretreatment blood. Treatment in this sample: 15 Gy SBRT to primary tumor, nephrectomy 4 weeks later. The sample was blood, taken from a patient whose treatment included radiotherapy and nephrectomy. The receptors originated from an older woman with renal cell carcinoma.

The chain links TRBV15 to TRBJ2-1, with D possibly being TRBD1 (6 bases). Germline values: CDR1 LNHNV, CDR2 YYDKDF (reference sequence). This CDR3 is built from 15 residues. V lost 0 bases, J lost 8 bases, and 14 bases lay in between. The DNA of the CDR3 is TGTGCCACCAGCAGAGAGGGGGCCCCGGACGATGAGCAGTTCTTC. Amino acid sequence: CATSREGAPDDEQFF.

The chain's CDR3 is CASSSSHGRRGEKLFF. DNA for the CDR3: TGTGCCAGCAGCTCATCGCACGGACGGAGGGGCGAAAAACTGTTTTTT. V gene TRBV11-2 combines with J gene TRBJ1-4; tentative D call: TRBD1 (5 bases). Between the trimmed V and J ends, which lost 4 bases and 8 bases, there was a span of 20 bases. Germline V lookup: CDR1 SGHAT, CDR2 FQNNGV. The CDR3 sequence is 16 residues long. Drawing the rest from reference TRBV11-2 and TRBJ1-4, the complete variable domain is EAGVAQSPRYKIIEKRQSVAFWCNPISGHATLYWYQQILGQGPKLLIQFQNNGVVDDSQLPKDRFSAERLKGVDSTLKIQPAKLEDSAVYLCASSSSHGRRGEKLFFGSGTQLSVL.

This clone occurred a few times. Different DNA sequences within this sample yield the same CDR3. J is TRBJ1-5 and V is TRBV19, with unresolved D. The CDR3 runs 12 residues. CDR1 and CDR2 (germline): LNHDA, SQIVND (reference sequence). Trimming removed 5 bases at V and 4 bases at J, with 6 bases between. This CDR3 reads CASSLRNQPQHF. Here the CDR3 DNA reads TGTGCCAGTAGTTTACGGAATCAGCCCCAGCATTTT. The variable domain in full, completed from reference TRBV19 and TRBJ1-5, reads DGGITQSPKYLFRKEGQNVTLSCEQNLNHDAMYWYRQDPGQGLRLIYYSQIVNDFQKGDIAEGYSVSREKKESFPLTVTSAQKNPTAFYLCASSLRNQPQHFGDGTRLSIL.

This chain uses TRBV27 with TRBJ1-5; D is undetermined. Germline-derived CDR1 and CDR2 are MNHEY and SMNVEV (reference sequence). V was cut by 0 bases and J by 7 bases, with 13 bases left in between. The CDR3 loop spans 15 amino acids. CDR3 in amino acids: CASSLSNGGSQPQHF. In DNA, the CDR3 is TGTGCCAGCAGTTTATCGAATGGAGGTTCCCAGCCCCAGCATTTT.